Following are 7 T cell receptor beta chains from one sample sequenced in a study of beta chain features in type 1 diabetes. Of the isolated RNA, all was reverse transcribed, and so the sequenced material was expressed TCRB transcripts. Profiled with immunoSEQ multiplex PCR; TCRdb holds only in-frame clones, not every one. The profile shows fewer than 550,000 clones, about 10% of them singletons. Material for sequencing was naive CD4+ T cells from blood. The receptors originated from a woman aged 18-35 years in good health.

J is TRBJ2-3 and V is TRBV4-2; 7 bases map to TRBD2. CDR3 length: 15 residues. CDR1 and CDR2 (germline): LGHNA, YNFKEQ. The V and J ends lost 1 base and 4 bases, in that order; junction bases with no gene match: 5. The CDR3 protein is CASSQAGTNPDTQYF. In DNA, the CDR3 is TGTGCCAGCAGCCAAGCCGGGACTAATCCAGATACGCAGTATTTT.

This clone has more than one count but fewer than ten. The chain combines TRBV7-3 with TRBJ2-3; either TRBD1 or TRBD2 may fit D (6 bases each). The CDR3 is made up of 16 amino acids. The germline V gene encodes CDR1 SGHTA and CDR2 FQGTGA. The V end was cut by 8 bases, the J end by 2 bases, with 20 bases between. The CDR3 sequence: CASAGRGGPATDTQYF. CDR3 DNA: TGTGCCAGCGCAGGTCGAGGGGGGCCAGCCACAGATACGCAGTATTTT.

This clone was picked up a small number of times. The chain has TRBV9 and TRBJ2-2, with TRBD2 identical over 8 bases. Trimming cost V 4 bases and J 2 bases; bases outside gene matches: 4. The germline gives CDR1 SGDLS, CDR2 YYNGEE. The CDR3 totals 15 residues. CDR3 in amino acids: CASSLIAGNTGELFF. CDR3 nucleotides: TGTGCCAGCAGCCTCATAGCGGGAAACACCGGGGAGCTGTTTTTT.

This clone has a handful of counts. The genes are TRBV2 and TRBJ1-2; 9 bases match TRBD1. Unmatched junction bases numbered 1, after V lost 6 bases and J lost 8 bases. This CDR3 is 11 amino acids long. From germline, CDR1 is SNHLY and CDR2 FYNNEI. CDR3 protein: CASRDRGGYTF. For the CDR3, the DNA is TGTGCCAGCAGGGACAGGGGCGGCTACACCTTC.

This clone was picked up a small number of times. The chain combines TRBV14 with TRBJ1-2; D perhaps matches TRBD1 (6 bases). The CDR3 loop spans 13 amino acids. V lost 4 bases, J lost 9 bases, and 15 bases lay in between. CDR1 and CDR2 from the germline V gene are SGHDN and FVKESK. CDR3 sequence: CASSPLVGTSYTF. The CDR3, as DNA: TGTGCCAGCAGCCCCCTAGTAGGGACAAGCTACACCTTC.

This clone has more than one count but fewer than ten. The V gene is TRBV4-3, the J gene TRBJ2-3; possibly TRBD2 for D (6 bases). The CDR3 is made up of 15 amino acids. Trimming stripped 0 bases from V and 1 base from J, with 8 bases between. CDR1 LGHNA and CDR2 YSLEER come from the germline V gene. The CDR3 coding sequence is TGCGCCAGCAGCCAAGACGGGACTCGCACAGATACGCAGTATTTT. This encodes CASSQDGTRTDTQYF.

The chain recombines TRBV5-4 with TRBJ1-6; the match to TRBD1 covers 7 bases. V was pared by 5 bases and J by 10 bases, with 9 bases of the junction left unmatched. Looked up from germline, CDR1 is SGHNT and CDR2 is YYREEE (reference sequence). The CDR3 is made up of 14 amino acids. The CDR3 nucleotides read TGTGCCAGCAGTGTCGACAGGGTTCGATCACCCCTCCACTTT. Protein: CASSVDRVRSPLHF.